This TCR beta chain was recovered during a study of spatial heterogeneity in lung cancer. The overall study: Detected sequences consistently included more beta-chain ones than alpha-chain ones.

Time point specified: sample taken at primary tumor resection. There were 65 or so donors, all of them untreated patients with early-stage non-small cell lung cancer. Material for sequencing was whole RNA from tumor, nontumor lung or frozen PBMC, left unsorted. This clonotype was found many times. Every TCR cDNA molecule bore a unique molecular identifier. Via MiXCR, TCRdb re-called the 5' RACE reads, giving one row per CDR3 protein. This repertoire shows just over 75,000 distinct CDR3 sequences, under 8.5% found once; its top ten account for 6.8%. Germline V gene sequence: CDR1 SGHVS, CDR2 FQNEAQ. This CDR3 comprises 13 residues. Trimming cost V 6 bases and J 6 bases, with 15 bases left between them.

This sequence was found in a male donor with early-stage non-small cell lung cancer. The material was PBMCs, obtained at surgery. The chain joins TRBV7-8 to TRBJ2-7; D is tentatively TRBD1 or TRBD2 (5 bases each). CDR3 protein: CASRRSGTREQYF. CDR3 bases: TGTGCCAGCAGGCGGTCAGGGACCCGCGAGCAGTACTTC.